The next 16 T cell receptor beta chains were all read from a single sample in a study of technical replicates of blood from a few donors. Sequencing used immunoSEQ multiplex PCR; TCRdb keeps in-frame clones, though not all of them. Of about 97,000 clones listed, approximately 96% were seen once; the top ten hold 0.36%. The sample taken for sequencing was T cells isolated from PBMCs. The source of these receptors is a human donor in good health.

This clone has a single count. V is TRBV14 and J is TRBJ2-2; 9 nucleotides line up with TRBD1. Per germline, CDR1 SGHDN and CDR2 FVKESK. V gave up 3 bases and J gave up 1 base; unmatched junction bases: 0. The CDR3 sequence is 15 residues long. The CDR3: CASSQGQGNTGELFF. The CDR3 DNA reads TGTGCCAGCAGCCAGGGACAGGGGAACACCGGGGAGCTGTTTTTT.

The chain carries TRBV7-8 and TRBJ2-5; D may be TRBD1 (6 bases). Trimming stripped 5 bases from V and 2 bases from J, with 12 bases between. This CDR3 has 14 amino acids. Germline V gene lookup returns CDR1 SGHVS and CDR2 FQNEAQ. This CDR3 reads CASSVTGKQETQYF. The CDR3 DNA is TGTGCCAGCAGCGTTACAGGGAAACAAGAGACCCAGTACTTC.

V gene TRBV6-5 combines with J gene TRBJ2-7, with 9 bases fitting TRBD2. The CDR3 runs 16 residues. Germline trimming cut 0 bases from V and 4 bases from J; bases unmatched to any gene: 7. CDR1 and CDR2 from the germline V gene are MNHEY and SVGAGI. The chain's CDR3 is CASSYSIDSGSYEQYF. CDR3 DNA sequence: TGTGCCAGCAGTTACTCGATAGATAGCGGGAGTTACGAGCAGTACTTC.

This chain links TRBV10-3 with TRBJ1-1, with TRBD1 matching over 11 bases. The CDR3 covers 15 residues. V lost 2 bases and J lost 4; bases outside the gene matches: 3. The germline gives CDR1 ENHRY, CDR2 SYGVKD. Here the CDR3 reads CAISEGQGAVTEAFF. CDR3 in DNA: TGTGCCATCAGTGAGGGACAGGGGGCGGTCACTGAAGCTTTCTTT.

The chain recombines TRBV27 with TRBJ1-5; 9 bases are shared with TRBD1. The CDR3 consists of 17 residues. The V segment lost 3 bases and the J segment 4 bases; nucleotides outside the gene matches: 10. The germline V gene encodes CDR1 MNHEY and CDR2 SMNVEV (reference sequence). CDR3 sequence reads: CASSFFGTGRLNQPQHF. The CDR3 DNA reads TGTGCCAGCAGTTTCTTCGGGACAGGGCGGTTGAATCAGCCCCAGCATTTT.

The chain combines TRBV14 with TRBJ1-3, with 7 nucleotides matching TRBD1. Per germline, CDR1 SGHDN and CDR2 FVKESK. The CDR3 runs 16 residues. With V trimmed by 1 base and J by 3 bases, 6 bases remained unmatched. Here the CDR3 reads CASSQVQGDIGNTIYF. DNA of the CDR3: TGTGCCAGCAGCCAAGTCCAGGGGGACATTGGAAACACCATATATTTT.

V is TRBV5-1 and J is TRBJ2-3; D is perhaps TRBD2 (5 bases). CDR1 and CDR2 (germline): SGHRS, YFSETQ. Trimming left V 1 base short and J 4 bases short, with 13 bases between. The CDR3 has 15 amino acids. DNA of the CDR3: TGCGCCAGCAGCTTGTCCGGGGATCGGGCAGATACGCAGTATTTT. Its translation: CASSLSGDRADTQYF.

The V gene is TRBV5-5, the J gene TRBJ2-3; 9 positions agree with TRBD2. This CDR3 comprises 16 residues. Germline CDR1 SGHKS, CDR2 YYEKEE (reference sequence). After removal of 4 bases from V and 3 bases from J, the junction contained 9 bases not matched to a gene. The CDR3 coding sequence is TGTGCCAGCAGCCCCCAGGTGCGGGAGGGAACAGATACGCAGTATTTT. This translates into CASSPQVREGTDTQYF.

A single count supports this clone. The chain has TRBV10-3 and TRBJ1-4, with a possible D match to TRBD1 (5 bases). The ends were cut back, 0 bases at V and 8 bases at J, with 13 bases in the middle. Germline CDR1 reads ENHRY; CDR2 reads SYGVKD. The CDR3 loop spans 15 amino acids. CDR3 coding DNA: TGTGCCATCAGTGAGTCCTTCAGGGAGGGCGAAAAACTGTTTTTT. Protein product: CAISESFREGEKLFF.

This clone was counted once. The chain combines TRBV19 with TRBJ1-5, with 9 nucleotides matching TRBD1. This CDR3 has 15 residues. Germline lookup yields CDR1 LNHDA and CDR2 SQIVND (reference sequence). J was trimmed by 1 base and V by 8 bases; bases with no gene match: 6. The CDR3 loop is CASGEGQGSNQPQHF. The CDR3 DNA sequence: TGTGCCAGTGGAGAGGGACAGGGCAGCAATCAGCCCCAGCATTTT.

The chain combines TRBV13 with TRBJ2-1, with TRBD2 identical over 11 bases. The trim removed 5 bases at V and 5 bases at J, leaving 5 bases unmatched. This CDR3 spans 15 amino acids. Germline CDR1 PRHDT, CDR2 FYEKMQ (reference sequence). The CDR3 nucleotides are TGTGCCAGCAGCCGCGTGGGACTAGCGGACAATGAGCAGTTCTTC. It codes for CASSRVGLADNEQFF.

The V call is TRBV28, the J call TRBJ2-7; weak D call: TRBD2 (6 bases). The CDR3 totals 13 residues. Germline V lookup: CDR1 MDHEN, CDR2 SYDVKM. V shed 10 bases and J shed 2 bases, with 15 bases lying between them. The chain's CDR3 is CAIRLDRAYEQYF. The DNA for the CDR3 is TGTGCCATCAGACTAGATCGGGCCTACGAGCAGTACTTC.

The rearrangement uses TRBV18 and TRBJ1-2, with TRBD1 matching over 8 bases. The CDR3 is 14 amino acids. V shed 4 bases and J 4 bases; nucleotides not matched to a gene: 5. Germline CDR1 reads KGHSH; CDR2 reads LQKENI. The CDR3 DNA is TGTGCCAGCTCACTAACCGGGACAGGCTATGGCTACACCTTC. It specifies CASSLTGTGYGYTF.

This clone was observed once. V gene TRBV28 combines with J gene TRBJ1-1; D remains unclear. The CDR3 runs 15 residues. With 5 bases removed from V and 0 bases from J, the gap between germline ends came to 13 bases. Germline V CDR1 and CDR2: MDHEN, SYDVKM. CDR3 residues: CASSPPGQVNTEAFF. The CDR3 DNA is TGTGCCAGCAGTCCCCCTGGGCAAGTGAACACTGAAGCTTTCTTT.

The gene calls are TRBV25-1 and TRBJ2-1; 8 bases match TRBD1. Germline values: CDR1 MGHDK, CDR2 SYGVNS. The CDR3 is 16 residues long. V lost 2 bases to trimming and J lost 2 bases; unmatched junction nucleotides: 5. CDR3 DNA: TGTGCCAGCAGTGAAGTAGGGACAGGAGCCTACAATGAGCAGTTCTTC. This sequence encodes CASSEVGTGAYNEQFF.

The table lists this clone with a count of one. The rearrangement links TRBV5-1 to TRBJ2-4, with 7 positions matching TRBD1. CDR1 and CDR2 from the germline V gene are SGHRS and YFSETQ. Losses at the gene ends were 7 bases for V and 7 bases for J; bases not matched to a gene: 8. CDR3 size: 13 residues. CDR3 DNA sequence: TGCGCCAGCGGTCAGGGGGACAGCAACATTCAGTACTTC. Encoded protein: CASGQGDSNIQYF.